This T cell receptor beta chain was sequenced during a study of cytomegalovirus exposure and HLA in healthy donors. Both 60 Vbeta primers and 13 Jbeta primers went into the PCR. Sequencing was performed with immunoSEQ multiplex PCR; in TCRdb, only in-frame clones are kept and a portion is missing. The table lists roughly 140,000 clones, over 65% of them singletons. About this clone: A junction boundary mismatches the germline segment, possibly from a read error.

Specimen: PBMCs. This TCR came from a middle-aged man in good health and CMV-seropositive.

The CDR3 sequence: CDSSLGTGQIVSYEQYF. DNA for the CDR3: TGTGACAGCAGCCTAGGGACAGGGCAAATCGTCTCCTACGAGCAGTACTTC. The chain has TRBV5-4 and TRBJ2-7, with TRBD1 identical over 9 bases. Germline CDR1 SGHNT, CDR2 YYREEE (reference sequence). The CDR3 runs to 17 residues.